This TCR beta chain was recorded in a study of cytomegalovirus exposure and HLA in healthy donors (dated by TCRdb to between 2016 and 2019). Study-wide context: An earlier analysis of approximately 550 of the donors reported roughly 300 Gb of sequence data and 100 million to 130 million unique TCR beta sequences from 150 million to 200 million T cells. About 300 gigabases of sequencing data and approximately 92 million unique TCR sequences made up an early release that covered 500 to 650 HLA-typed donors. A later analysis re-analyzed previously published TCR beta repertoires from 650 to 800 donors and added high-resolution HLA genotyping to study TCR occurrence patterns. The aim of the study was to test whether cataloging public T cell receptors could identify signatures of past pathogen exposure. The study used immunosequencing to profile the T cell repertoires of several hundred subjects and linked those repertoires to cytomegalovirus serostatus. The number of typed donors differed by locus: about 629-630 for A, B, C, DRB1 and DQB1; some 500 for DQA1; some 610 for DPA1; and roughly 490 for DPB1. HLA typing covered class I and class II loci at four-digit resolution. All discovery cohort repertoires had been generated on a single sequencing platform. Alongside the repertoire data, information on donor age, sex, ethnicity and CMV serostatus was compiled. In addition to the first cohort of 666 subjects, a separate validation cohort of 100 to 150 different subjects was used. An earlier analysis of roughly 580 of the donors used high-throughput TCR beta sequencing to judge whether each TCR beta V gene segment behaved as functional or pseudogenic. Across approximately 420 genotyped donors of the cohort, an average of 235,054 unique TCR beta nucleotide sequences per donor were sequenced, and 15% to 20% of those sequences were non-productive. Rather than drawing on any new phenotypic data, the later analysis identified candidate immune exposures from TCR beta sequences and the way those sequences occurred across donors. To predict cytomegalovirus infection status, the study brought together high-throughput TCR immunosequencing, statistical association of individual TCRs with disease status, and machine learning. In a later genetic analysis, genome-wide SNP genotypes for about 65% of the roughly 670 donors were used, and that subset was treated as a discovery cohort. Among the roughly 400 genotyped donors, approximately 77% belonged to the genetic ancestry cluster associated with self-reported Caucasian donors. Roughly 5 DR-DQ haplotypes were handled as single units for association and clustering because linkage in the cohort was strong.

Looking up the germline V gene yields CDR1 MGHRA and CDR2 YSYEKL. From its cysteine to its phenylalanine, the CDR3 spans 16 amino acids. The read is trimmed to its CDR3 DNA, 48 bases read in frame from base 1. Trimming removed 3 bases from V and 4 bases from J; the gene matches leave 9 bases unexplained. Comments on this clone: Its cognate antigen has yet to be identified. Per-base qualities were not stored, and no clone one base away is much larger.

The cohort consisted of some 670 healthy bone marrow donors. At the time of sampling, all cohort members were nominally healthy, though unrecorded immune exposures were likely present. The donor tested CMV seronegative, placing the donor among the 350 or so seronegative members of the cohort. Every donor gave a peripheral blood sample, and the peripheral blood mononuclear cells from that sample were used for TCR beta sequencing. Genomic DNA was extracted from the blood cell samples with the Qiagen DNeasy Blood Extraction Kit. Libraries were constructed by the immunoSEQ multiplex PCR assay. A mixture of 60 forward primers for TCR Vbeta segments and 13 reverse primers for TCR Jbeta segments was used in the multiplex PCR. A multiplex PCR assay on genomic DNA amplified the CDR3 region of rearranged TCR beta genes. On the Illumina HiSeq System, the amplified TCR beta libraries were sequenced as 87-base-pair reads. Concerning the study's data processing: Across the roughly 600 repertoires, a later analysis counted around 80 million unique TCR beta chains, 9.5 million to 13 million of which were shared by at least two donors. Raw reads were error-corrected and collapsed into unique sequences by a nearest-neighbor algorithm in which closely related sequences were merged to remove PCR and sequencing errors. Alignment of CDR3 sequences to IMGT reference sequences was used to assign V, D and J gene segments. Each retained sequence needed at least a six-nucleotide match to both a V gene segment and a J gene segment. A rearrangement counted as productive if the CDR3 had no stop codons and remained in frame with V and J, and every other rearrangement counted as non-productive. Following IMGT convention, CDR3 was defined as the stretch from the second conserved V-encoded cysteine up to the conserved J-encoded phenylalanine. The earlier analysis of a few hundred of the donors excluded sequences that lacked an unambiguous match to a single V gene segment. In an earlier analysis of 587 of the donors, V segments were called functional above 56.7% productive rearrangements and were called segregating when the between-donor standard deviation exceeded 5%. To diagnose cytomegalovirus status from the catalog of TCR beta chain sequences, a statistical classification framework was built. A later analysis assigned V and J genes by comparing TCR nucleotide sequences with IMGT/GENE-DB human TR gene sequences. A later analysis assigned CDR3 sequences and most-parsimonious VDJ recombination scenarios with the TCRdist pipeline. In a later analysis, every TCR beta chain was defined by the combination of its CDR3 amino acid sequence and its V-gene family, and reads without a unique V-gene family were dropped. As a way to deal with suspected cross-contamination and a sequencing artifact, a later analysis dropped 640 or so nucleotide sequences that were highly shared and had low generation probability. For each public chain, a later analysis derived a clonal expansion index from normalized ranks of inferred template counts within each repertoire. Generation probabilities in a later analysis came from a VDJ recombination model fitted to out-of-frame rearrangements, and those results were checked against IGoR. Hypergeometric tests were used in a later analysis to score TCR-TCR, TCR-HLA and TCR-CMV co-occurrence, with a repertoire-size bias correction applied to the TCR pairs. In a later analysis, false discovery rates were estimated by permuting HLA or CMV assignments 20 times. In a later analysis, co-occurring TCRs were grouped using DBSCAN, with TCRdist sequence similarity added in when clustering inside HLA-allele-positive subsets. Repertoires with fewer than 30,000 or more than 120,000 public chains were left out of co-occurrence clustering, as were roughly five repertoires with anomalous nucleotide sharing. Held by TCRdb, this immuneACCESS table contains in-frame sequences only and omits some clones. Under half of the omission traces to an unresolved V gene where checked; the cause of the rest is unknown. V, J and clone size are taken as reported in that table, and D and trimming were inferred from the DNA itself. Across this sample there are 150,000 or so clones, with 84% seen only once. The ten largest clones capture under 2% of the sample.

What the work shows at the level of the full study, not this receptor alone: For the cohort, immune exposure information was limited to CMV serostatus. Because HLA typing was unavailable for some donors at each locus, only the typed subset was used in association tests. Across donors, most TCR sequences were observed very rarely, whereas some public TCRs were present in many individuals. In vitro tests confirmed that a few of the cytomegalovirus-associated TCR beta chains recognize cytomegalovirus antigens. In a later analysis, the rate of TCR association differed among HLA loci, with DRB1 alleles having the most associated TCRs and HLA-C alleles having the fewest. In a later analysis, HLA-associated TCR beta chains were found to be more clonally expanded and to have lower generation probabilities than equally common non-associated chains. Roughly uniform sequencing depth across donors was assumed in presence/absence analyses, although this assumption may not hold. In a later analysis, most CMV-associated TCR beta chains were found to appear HLA-restricted, with HLA associations seemingly driven largely by CMV exposure. Linkage disequilibrium might explain the correlated functional status among segregating V segments, but an unknown experimental factor could not be ruled out. Because counts were too low, approximately 18 rarely observed V segments, including chromosome 9 orphons, were excluded from the earlier analysis of some 540 of the donors. When HLA alleles, especially DR and DQ, strongly co-occurred, TCR associations were difficult to assign to individual alleles. In an earlier analysis of a few hundred of the donors, most TCR beta V segments were observed in productive rearrangements about 90% or about 30% of the time, broadly matching IMGT annotations. In both the original and validation cohorts, the classifier was reported to diagnose cytomegalovirus status with high specificity and sensitivity. According to a later genetic analysis, donors in an Asian-associated ancestry cluster had fewer N-insertions in productive TCRs than the approximately 710-donor mean. A further reported finding was that TCR beta sequences accurately predicted the HLA-A and HLA-B alleles for most subjects in the first cohort. This cohort had only TCR beta chains sequenced, and the lack of alpha or paired-chain data limited which features could be detected. The authors suggested that the approach could potentially be generalized to other disease states and immunological phenotypes. A cluster of highly shared sequence variants was judged likely to be a technical artifact of the sequencing pipeline. Some IMGT-functional V segments, including TRBV6-2 and TRBV6-3, could not be distinguished by the 87-base-pair reads and were therefore excluded. A total of roughly 160 TCR beta chains were listed by the study as associated with cytomegalovirus. In a later genetic analysis, a missense DCLRE1C variant was associated with V-gene and J-gene trimming of TCR beta chains, and the association was replicated in an independent cohort. A later analysis associated approximately 17,000 TCR beta sequences with specific HLA alleles at a false discovery rate of 0.05. According to a later analysis, parvovirus B19, influenza, CMV and Epstein-Barr virus appeared linked to several top co-occurrence clusters.

Input material: PBMCs. The chain was built from TRBV4-1 and TRBJ2-7; TRBD1 aligns with 10 central bases. The TCR was taken from a man aged 18-30 years in good health and CMV-seronegative. For the CDR3, the sequence is CASSHSGTGEVYEQYF. At the DNA level, the sequence is TGCGCCAGCAGCCATTCCGGGACAGGGGAGGTGTACGAGCAGTACTTC.